This T cell receptor (beta chain) stems from a study of shared clonotypes between healthy human individuals. Study-wide results and caveats: Naive subsets generally had larger estimated richness than memory subsets.

Genomic DNA per cell subset filled all wells of several immunoSEQ plates. The repertoire was sequenced with immunoSEQ multiplex PCR; TCRdb's copy has only in-frame clones and lacks some. The profile shows around 2.1 million clones, under 95% of them singletons. This clone was detected once. What it binds is not known. The V end was cut by 4 bases, the J end by 1 base, with 11 bases between. This CDR3 contains 15 residues. Germline CDR1 is MNHNS and CDR2 is SASEGT. Naive CD8 cells lacked CD45RO and underwent positive selection for CCR7, leaving out terminally differentiated effector memory CD45RA+ cells. Participating donors were healthy, HIV-negative adults free of recent acute infections or vaccinations.

This receptor was obtained from a man between 18 and 35 years old in good health. Some clones in this sample may be carry-over from other donors' samples. Input material: naive CD8+ T cells from PBMCs. V usage is TRBV6-1 and J usage is TRBJ1-5; maybe TRBD1 (5 bases). CDR3 loop: CASSGLRDSNQPQHF. The CDR3 DNA follows: TGTGCCAGCAGTGGACTCCGGGACAGCAATCAGCCCCAGCATTTT.